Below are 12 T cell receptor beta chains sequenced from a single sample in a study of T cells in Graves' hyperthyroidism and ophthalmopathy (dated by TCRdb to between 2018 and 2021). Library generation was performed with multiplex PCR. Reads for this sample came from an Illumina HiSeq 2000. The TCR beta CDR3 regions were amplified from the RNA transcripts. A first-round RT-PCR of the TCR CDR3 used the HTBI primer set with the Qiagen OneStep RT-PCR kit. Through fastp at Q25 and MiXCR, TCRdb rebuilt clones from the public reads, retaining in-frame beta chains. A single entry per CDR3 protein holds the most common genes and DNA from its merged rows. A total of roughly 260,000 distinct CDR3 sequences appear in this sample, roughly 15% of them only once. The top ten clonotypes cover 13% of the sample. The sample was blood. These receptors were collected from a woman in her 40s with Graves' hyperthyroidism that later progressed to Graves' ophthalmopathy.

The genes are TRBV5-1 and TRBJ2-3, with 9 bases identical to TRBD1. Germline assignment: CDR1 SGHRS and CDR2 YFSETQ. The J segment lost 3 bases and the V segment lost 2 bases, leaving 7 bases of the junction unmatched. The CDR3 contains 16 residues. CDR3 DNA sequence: TGCGCCAGCAGCTTCATTGACAGGGGGGGAACAGATACGCAGTATTTT. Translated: CASSFIDRGGTDTQYF.

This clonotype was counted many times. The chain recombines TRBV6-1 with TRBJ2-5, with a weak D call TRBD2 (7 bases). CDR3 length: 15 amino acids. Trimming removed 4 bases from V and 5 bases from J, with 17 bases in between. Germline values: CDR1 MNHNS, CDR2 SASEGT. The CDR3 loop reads CASSAGGGRRETQYF. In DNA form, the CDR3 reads TGTGCCAGCAGTGCTGGGGGCGGGAGACGGGAGACCCAGTACTTC.

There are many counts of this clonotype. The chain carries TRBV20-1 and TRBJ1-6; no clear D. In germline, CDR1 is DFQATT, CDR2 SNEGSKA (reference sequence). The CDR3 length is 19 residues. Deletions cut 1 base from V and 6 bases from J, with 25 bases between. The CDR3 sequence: CSARVGSQRWRTVNSPLHF. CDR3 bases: TGCAGTGCTAGAGTGGGTTCCCAGCGCTGGCGGACGGTTAATTCACCCCTCCACTTT.

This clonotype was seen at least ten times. The DNA of the CDR3 is TGTGCCAGCGTACGACAGGGGGCTGGAAACACCATATATTTT. It specifies CASVRQGAGNTIYF. The chain joins TRBV28 to TRBJ1-3, with 9 bases aligning to TRBD1. The length of the CDR3 is 14 residues. Germline V gene data show CDR1 as MDHEN and CDR2 as SYDVKM. V was pared by 8 bases and J by 2 bases, with 4 bases of the junction left unmatched.

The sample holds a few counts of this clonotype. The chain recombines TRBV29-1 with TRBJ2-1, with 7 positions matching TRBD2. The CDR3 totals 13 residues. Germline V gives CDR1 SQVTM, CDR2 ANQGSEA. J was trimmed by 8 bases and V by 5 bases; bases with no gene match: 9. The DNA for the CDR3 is TGCAGCGTTCGGAAAGCGGGACCGGATGAGCAGTTCTTC. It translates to CSVRKAGPDEQFF.

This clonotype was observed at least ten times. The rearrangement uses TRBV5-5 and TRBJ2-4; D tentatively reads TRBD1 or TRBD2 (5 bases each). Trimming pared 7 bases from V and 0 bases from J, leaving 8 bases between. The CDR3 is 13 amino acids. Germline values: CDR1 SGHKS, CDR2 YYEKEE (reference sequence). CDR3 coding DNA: TGTGCCAGCTACGGGACAGCCAAAAACATTCAGTACTTC. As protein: CASYGTAKNIQYF.

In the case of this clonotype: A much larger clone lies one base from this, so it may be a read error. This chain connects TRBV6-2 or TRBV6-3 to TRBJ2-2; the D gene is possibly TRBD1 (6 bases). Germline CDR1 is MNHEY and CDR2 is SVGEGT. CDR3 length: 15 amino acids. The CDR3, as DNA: TGTGCCGGCAGTTACACGGACAGATTCACCGGGGAGCTGTTTTTT. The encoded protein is CAGSYTDRFTGELFF.

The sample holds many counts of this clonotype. The CDR3 protein is CASSFWGTPDYGYTF. As DNA, the CDR3 is TGTGCCAGCAGCTTCTGGGGTACTCCTGACTATGGCTACACCTTC. The chain combines TRBV11-2 with TRBJ1-2; D not certain. The CDR3 is made up of 15 amino acids. Germline V gene lookup returns CDR1 SGHAT and CDR2 FQNNGV. Trimming shortened V by 3 bases and J by 3 bases, and 14 bases separated the two germline ends.

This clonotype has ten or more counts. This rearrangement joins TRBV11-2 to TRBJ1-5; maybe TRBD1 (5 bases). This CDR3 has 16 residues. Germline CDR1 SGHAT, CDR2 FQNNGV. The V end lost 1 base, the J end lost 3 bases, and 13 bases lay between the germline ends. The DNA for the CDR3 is TGTGCCAGCAGCTTAGGTGTGGGGGGGGACAATCAGCCCCAGCATTTT. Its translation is CASSLGVGGDNQPQHF.

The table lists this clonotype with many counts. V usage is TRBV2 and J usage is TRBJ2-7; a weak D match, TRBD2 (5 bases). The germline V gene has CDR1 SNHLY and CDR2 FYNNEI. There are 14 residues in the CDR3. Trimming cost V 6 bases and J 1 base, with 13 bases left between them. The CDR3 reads CASRLVHLSYEQYF. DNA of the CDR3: TGTGCCAGCAGACTAGTTCACCTTTCCTACGAGCAGTACTTC.

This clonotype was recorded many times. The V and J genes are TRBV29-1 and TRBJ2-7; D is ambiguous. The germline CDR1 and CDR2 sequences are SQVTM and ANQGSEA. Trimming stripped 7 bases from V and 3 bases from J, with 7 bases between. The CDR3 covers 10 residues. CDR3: CSAVGYEQYF. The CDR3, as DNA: TGCAGCGCAGTAGGCTACGAGCAGTACTTC.

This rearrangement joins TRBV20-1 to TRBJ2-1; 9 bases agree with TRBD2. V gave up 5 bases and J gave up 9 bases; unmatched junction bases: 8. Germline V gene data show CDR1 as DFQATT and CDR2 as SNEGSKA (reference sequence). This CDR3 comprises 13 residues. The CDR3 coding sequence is TGCAGTGCTCCTTACTTAGCGGGAGTTGAGCAGTTCTTC. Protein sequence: CSAPYLAGVEQFF.